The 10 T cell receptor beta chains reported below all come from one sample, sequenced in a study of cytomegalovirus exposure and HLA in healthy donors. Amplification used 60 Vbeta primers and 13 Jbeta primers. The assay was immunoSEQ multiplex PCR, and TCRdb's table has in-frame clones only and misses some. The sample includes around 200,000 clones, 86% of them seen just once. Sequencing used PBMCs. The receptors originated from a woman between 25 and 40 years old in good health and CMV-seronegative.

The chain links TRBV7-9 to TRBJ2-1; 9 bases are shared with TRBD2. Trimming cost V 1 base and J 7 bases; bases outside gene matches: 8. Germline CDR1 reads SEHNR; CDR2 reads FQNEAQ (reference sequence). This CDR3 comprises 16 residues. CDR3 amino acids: CASSLGGGRALNEQFF. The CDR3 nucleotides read TGTGCCAGCAGCTTAGGTGGCGGGAGGGCTCTGAATGAGCAGTTCTTC. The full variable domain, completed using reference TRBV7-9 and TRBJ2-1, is DTGVSQNPRHKITKRGQNVTFRCDPISEHNRLYWYRQTLGQGPEFLTYFQNEAQLEKSRLLSDRFSAERPKGSFSTLEIQRTEQGDSAMYLCASSLGGGRALNEQFFGPGTRLTVL.

CDR3 nucleotides: TGTGCCAGCAGCTCCCCTGGAGCCTACGAGCAGTACTTC. As protein: CASSSPGAYEQYF. V usage is TRBV7-9 and J usage is TRBJ2-7; D unclear. This CDR3 region has 13 residues. V was cut by 4 bases and J by 2 bases, with 9 bases left in between. Germline CDR1 is SEHNR and CDR2 is FQNEAQ (reference sequence).

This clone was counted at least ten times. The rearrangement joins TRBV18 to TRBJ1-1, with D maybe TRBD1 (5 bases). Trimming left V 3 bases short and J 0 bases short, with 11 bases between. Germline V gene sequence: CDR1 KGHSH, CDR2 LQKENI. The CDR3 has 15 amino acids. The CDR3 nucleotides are TGTGCCAGCTCACCGGTGGGGCAGGTGAACACTGAAGCTTTCTTT. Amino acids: CASSPVGQVNTEAFF.

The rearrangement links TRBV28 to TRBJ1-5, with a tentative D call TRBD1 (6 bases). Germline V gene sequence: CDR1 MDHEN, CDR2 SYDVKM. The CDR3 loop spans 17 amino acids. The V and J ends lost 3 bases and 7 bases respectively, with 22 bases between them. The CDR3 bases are TGTGCCAGCAGTTTCAGGAGTACGGCGGGGGCCCGGCAGCCCCAGCATTTT. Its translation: CASSFRSTAGARQPQHF.

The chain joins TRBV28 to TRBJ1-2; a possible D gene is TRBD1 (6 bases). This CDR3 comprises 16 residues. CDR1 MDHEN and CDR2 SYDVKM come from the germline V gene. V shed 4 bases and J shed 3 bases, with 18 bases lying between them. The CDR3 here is CASSSGGTPRHYGYTF. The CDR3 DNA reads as TGTGCCAGCAGTTCGGGGGGGACACCCAGACACTATGGCTACACCTTC.

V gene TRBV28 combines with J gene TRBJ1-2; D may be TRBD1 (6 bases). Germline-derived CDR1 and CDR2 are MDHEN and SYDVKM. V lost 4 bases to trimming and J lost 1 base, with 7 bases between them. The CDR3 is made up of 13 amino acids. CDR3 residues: CASSSGVNYGYTF. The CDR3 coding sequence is TGTGCCAGCAGTTCAGGGGTTAACTATGGCTACACCTTC.

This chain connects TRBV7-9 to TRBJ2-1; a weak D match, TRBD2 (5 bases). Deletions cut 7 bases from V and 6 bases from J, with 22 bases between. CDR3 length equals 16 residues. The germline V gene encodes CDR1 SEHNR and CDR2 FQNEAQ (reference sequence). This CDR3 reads CASTPRRASSGNEQFF. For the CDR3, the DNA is TGTGCCAGCACCCCCAGGCGGGCTAGCTCCGGCAATGAGCAGTTCTTC.

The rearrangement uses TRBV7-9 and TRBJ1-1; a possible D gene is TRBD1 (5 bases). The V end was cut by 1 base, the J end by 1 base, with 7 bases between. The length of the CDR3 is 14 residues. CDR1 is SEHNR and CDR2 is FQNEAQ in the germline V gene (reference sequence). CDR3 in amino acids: CASSLGGGNTEAFF. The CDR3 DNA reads TGTGCCAGCAGCTTAGGGGGGGGGAACACTGAAGCTTTCTTT.

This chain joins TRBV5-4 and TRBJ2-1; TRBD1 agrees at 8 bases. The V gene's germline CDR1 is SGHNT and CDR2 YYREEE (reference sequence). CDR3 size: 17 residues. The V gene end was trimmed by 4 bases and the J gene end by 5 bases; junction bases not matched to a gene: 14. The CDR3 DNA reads TGTGCCAGCAGCCGCCAGGGGGCGAGTTCGGGTAACAATGAGCAGTTCTTC. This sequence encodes CASSRQGASSGNNEQFF.

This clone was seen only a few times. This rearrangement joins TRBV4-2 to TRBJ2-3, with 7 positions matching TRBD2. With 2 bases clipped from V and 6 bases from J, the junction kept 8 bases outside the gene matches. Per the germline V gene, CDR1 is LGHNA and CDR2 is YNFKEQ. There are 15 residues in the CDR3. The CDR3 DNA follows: TGTGCCAGCAGCCAACAGGAGGGAGGGCCGGATACGCAGTATTTT. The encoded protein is CASSQQEGGPDTQYF.